The 22 T cell receptor beta chains presented below share a single source sample, sequenced in a study of cytomegalovirus exposure and HLA in healthy donors. Primers: 60 Vbeta forward and 13 Jbeta reverse. Some clones are missing from TCRdb's copy, which holds only in-frame ones; the method was immunoSEQ multiplex PCR. The data contain under 150,000 clones, about 68% of them seen just once; the ten biggest clones take up around 3.9%. The sample comprised PBMCs. The receptor source for this set is a woman between 35 and 50 years old in good health and CMV-seropositive.

This clone appeared a few times. The chain combines TRBV10-1 with TRBJ1-5; the match to TRBD1 covers 8 bases. V trimming: 7 bases; J trimming: 8 bases; junction bases outside the gene matches: 10. Germline-derived CDR1 and CDR2 are WNHNN and SYGVQD (reference sequence). The CDR3 extends over 14 amino acids. The DNA for the CDR3 is TGCGCCAGCACCCTTCAGGGGGCTCTGGAGCCCCAGCATTTT. Translation: CASTLQGALEPQHF.

This clone was picked up a small number of times. This rearrangement joins TRBV27 to TRBJ1-2; 8 positions agree with TRBD1. V dropped 5 bases and J dropped 7; count of bases not matched to a gene: 3. This CDR3 is built from 12 residues. Germline assignment: CDR1 MNHEY and CDR2 SMNVEV (reference sequence). Here the CDR3 reads CASSNDRGGYTF. The CDR3 nucleotides read TGTGCCAGCAGTAACGACAGGGGTGGCTACACCTTC.

Only a few counts were recorded for this clone. The chain has TRBV4-2 and TRBJ1-2; D not certain. The germline CDR1 and CDR2 sequences are LGHNA and YNFKEQ. The V end lost 0 bases, the J end lost 4 bases, and 6 bases lay between the germline ends. The CDR3 is 13 amino acids. The CDR3 DNA is TGTGCCAGCAGCCAAGATTATCCCTATGGCTACACCTTC. Translating gives CASSQDYPYGYTF.

The V and J genes are TRBV7-3 and TRBJ1-6; 8 bases align to TRBD1. V shed 5 bases and J 14 bases; nucleotides not matched to a gene: 8. The CDR3 consists of 13 residues. Germline V gives CDR1 SGHTA, CDR2 FQGTGA. This chain's CDR3 is CASSRDRSQSLHF. The CDR3 DNA reads TGTGCCAGCAGCCGGGACAGGAGTCAATCCCTCCACTTT.

V usage is TRBV30 and J usage is TRBJ1-5; 10 bases fit TRBD1. Germline V gives CDR1 GTSNPN, CDR2 SVGIG (reference sequence). The length of the CDR3 is 14 residues. Germline trimming cut 1 base from V and 7 bases from J; bases unmatched to any gene: 4. Here the CDR3 reads CAWSGTGGLQPQHF. Written as DNA, the CDR3 is TGTGCCTGGAGTGGGACAGGGGGACTCCAGCCCCAGCATTTT. The whole variable domain, filled in from reference TRBV30 and TRBJ1-5, reads SQTIHQWPATLVQPVGSPLSLECTVEGTSNPNLYWYRQAAGRGLQLLFYSVGIGQISSEVPQNLSASRPQDRQFILSSKKLLLSDSGFYLCAWSGTGGLQPQHFGDGTRLSIL.

V gene TRBV29-1 combines with J gene TRBJ2-3, with a weak D call TRBD2 (6 bases). There are 14 residues in the CDR3. V was pared by 4 bases and J by 3 bases, with 14 bases between. CDR1 is SQVTM and CDR2 is ANQGSEA in the germline V gene. The CDR3 loop is CSVGVSGRTDTQYF. In DNA form, the CDR3 reads TGCAGCGTTGGGGTGTCAGGGAGGACAGATACGCAGTATTTT.

This clone was observed a few times. This chain links TRBV2 with TRBJ1-2; D not certain. CDR3 size: 12 residues. The V gene lost 2 bases and the J gene lost 4 bases, with 5 bases spanning the gap. Per the germline V gene, CDR1 is SNHLY and CDR2 is FYNNEI. CDR3 amino acids: CASSELSYGYTF. CDR3 sequence (DNA): TGTGCCAGCAGTGAATTATCCTATGGCTACACCTTC.

A few counts support this clone. In nucleotides, the CDR3 is TGTGCCAGCTCACTTCTGACAGGGATGAACACTGAAGCTTTCTTT. It is translated as CASSLLTGMNTEAFF. The chain employs TRBV18 and TRBJ1-1, with TRBD1 matching 7 bases. Germline values: CDR1 KGHSH, CDR2 LQKENI. V was pared by 4 bases and J by 0 bases, with 5 bases of the junction left unmatched. CDR3 size: 15 residues.

The gene calls are TRBV18 and TRBJ2-5, with D tentatively TRBD1 (6 bases). V lost 3 bases and J 5 bases, leaving 13 bases between the germline ends. The CDR3 length is 14 residues. CDR1 and CDR2 (germline): KGHSH, LQKENI. The CDR3 loop is CASSPTTGRETQYF. CDR3 DNA: TGTGCCAGCTCACCCACAACAGGGCGGGAGACCCAGTACTTC.

CDR3 in DNA: TGTGCCAGCAGCTTAGGCAGGGGGGTAGAGACCCAGTACTTC. Amino acid sequence: CASSLGRGVETQYF. The chain links TRBV5-5 to TRBJ2-5; D is perhaps TRBD1 (7 bases). Germline loops: CDR1 SGHKS, CDR2 YYEKEE (reference sequence). CDR3 size: 14 residues. Trimming took off 2 bases at V and 4 bases at J, with 12 bases between the two ends.

This clone was observed a single time. The chain joins TRBV6-6 to TRBJ2-5; no clear D. Germline-derived CDR1 and CDR2 are MNHNY and SVGAGI (reference sequence). Trimming removed 2 bases from V and 5 bases from J, with 6 bases in between. CDR3 length equals 12 residues. The CDR3 region is CASSYPGETQYF. CDR3 DNA: TGTGCCAGCAGTTACCCCGGGGAGACCCAGTACTTC.

This chain connects TRBV21-1 to TRBJ2-1; no DNA check was done on the table's D call, TRBD2. TRBV21-1 is an annotated pseudogene. The CDR3 consists of 16 residues. Here the CDR3 DNA reads TGTGCCAGCAGCCCTAGATCTAGCTCCGAAGACGATGAGCAGTTCTTC. It encodes CASSPRSSSEDDEQFF.

J is TRBJ2-2 and V is TRBV7-2; D call uncertain. This CDR3 region has 15 residues. The V gene's germline CDR1 is SGHTA and CDR2 FQGNSA. V was cut by 1 base and J by 1 base, with 7 bases left in between. CDR3 sequence (DNA): TGTGCCAGCAGCTTAGTCGGCGGGAACACCGGGGAGCTGTTTTTT. It yields the protein CASSLVGGNTGELFF.

This chain connects TRBV11-3 to TRBJ2-7, with TRBD2 identical over 13 bases. CDR1 is SGHNT and CDR2 is YENEEA in the germline V gene. V was pared by 4 bases and J by 7 bases, with 4 bases of the junction left unmatched. The CDR3 sequence is 14 residues long. In nucleotides, the CDR3 is TGTGCCAGCAGCTCGGGACTAGCGGGGCGAGAGCAGTACTTC. Its translation: CASSSGLAGREQYF.

A note on this clone: Distinct nucleotide sequences in the sample also encode this CDR3. The chain has TRBV7-2 and TRBJ2-3; TRBD1 matches 7 bases. Trimming removed 4 bases from V and 4 bases from J; junction bases left unmatched: 5. Germline assignment: CDR1 SGHTA and CDR2 FQGNSA. This CDR3 region has 14 residues. The CDR3 sequence is CASSSRTGSDTQYF. CDR3 sequence (DNA): TGTGCCAGCAGCTCCCGGACAGGCTCAGATACGCAGTATTTT.

This sequence joins TRBV5-6 and TRBJ2-1, with 11 bases matching TRBD2. Losses at the gene ends were 4 bases for V and 4 bases for J; bases not matched to a gene: 10. The length of the CDR3 is 17 residues. Germline V gives CDR1 SGHDT, CDR2 YYEEEE. The DNA of the CDR3 is TGTGCCAGCAGCCCGCTTGTAGCGGGAGGGGGTTACAATGAGCAGTTCTTC. As protein: CASSPLVAGGGYNEQFF.

The rearrangement joins TRBV14 to TRBJ2-1, with 9 bases identical to TRBD2. The CDR3 consists of 15 residues. Per germline, CDR1 SGHDN and CDR2 FVKESK. The V gene end was trimmed by 4 bases and the J gene end by 6 bases; junction bases not matched to a gene: 7. This CDR3 reads CASSRAPSGTNEQFF. The CDR3 DNA reads as TGTGCCAGCAGCCGAGCCCCTAGCGGGACCAATGAGCAGTTCTTC.

The chain has TRBV7-9 and TRBJ1-1, with 7 bases matching TRBD1. In germline, CDR1 is SEHNR, CDR2 FQNEAQ (reference sequence). The CDR3 has 15 amino acids. J gave up 0 bases and V 4 bases, and 5 bases lay outside the gene matches. The chain's CDR3 is CASSYSTGVNTEAFF. The CDR3 DNA reads TGTGCCAGCAGCTATTCTACAGGGGTGAACACTGAAGCTTTCTTT.

The chain carries TRBV5-4 and TRBJ2-2; D perhaps matches TRBD1 (5 bases). This CDR3 has 14 amino acids. Germline V CDR1 and CDR2: SGHNT, YYREEE (reference sequence). Trimming took 5 bases from V and 0 from J, leaving 8 bases between them. CDR3 in amino acids: CASREGANTGELFF. The DNA of the CDR3 is TGTGCCAGCAGAGAAGGGGCGAACACCGGGGAGCTGTTTTTT. Complete variable domain (other parts from reference TRBV5-4 and TRBJ2-2): ETGVTQSPTHLIKTRGQQVTLRCSSQSGHNTVSWYQQALGQGPQFIFQYYREEENGRGNFPPRFSGLQFPNYSSELNVNALELDDSALYLCASREGANTGELFFGEGSRLTVL.

The rearrangement uses TRBV29-1 and TRBJ2-7; TRBD2 agrees at 8 bases. The trim removed 5 bases at V and 3 bases at J, leaving 6 bases unmatched. This CDR3 region has 13 residues. Germline V gene lookup returns CDR1 SQVTM and CDR2 ANQGSEA. CDR3 coding DNA: TGCAGCGTTAGGACTAGCAGAATCTACGAGCAGTACTTC. Translation gives CSVRTSRIYEQYF.

The chain carries TRBV7-9 and TRBJ2-2, with 9 bases lining up with TRBD2. CDR1 is SEHNR, CDR2 FQNEAQ, per germline (reference sequence). J was trimmed by 5 bases and V by 3 bases; bases with no gene match: 4. The length of the CDR3 is 15 residues. Here the CDR3 DNA reads TGTGCCAGCAGCTTTAGCGGGAGCAAGACCGGGGAGCTGTTTTTT. It yields the protein CASSFSGSKTGELFF.

This chain links TRBV9 with TRBJ2-7, with D possibly being TRBD1 (5 bases). Between the trimmed V and J ends, which lost 0 bases and 3 bases, there was a span of 13 bases. The CDR3 length is 15 residues. The germline V gene has CDR1 SGDLS and CDR2 YYNGEE. The CDR3 sequence is CASSVDPSRVYEQYF. In nucleotides, the CDR3 is TGTGCCAGCAGCGTAGACCCCTCCAGGGTCTACGAGCAGTACTTC.